The source of this T cell receptor beta chain is a study of cytomegalovirus exposure and HLA in healthy donors. Notes on the study in general: Under in vitro conditions, three CMV-associated chains were confirmed as specific for CMV antigens.

The PCR was carried out with 60 Vbeta primers and 13 Jbeta primers. Measured with immunoSEQ multiplex PCR; TCRdb has only the in-frame clones, and not every one. This sample yields 180,000 or so clones, of which 77% are seen a single time; approximately 1.4% belongs to the top ten. In regard to this clone: The antigen is undetermined.

The source is a man younger than 30 in good health and CMV-seronegative. Material for sequencing was PBMCs.

The CDR3 loop reads CASSIGKRFSYEQYF. The CDR3, as DNA: TGTGCCAGTAGTATAGGTAAGAGGTTCTCCTACGAGCAGTACTTC. The chain joins TRBV19 to TRBJ2-7; D uncertain. This CDR3 is 15 amino acids long. CDR1 and CDR2 from the germline V gene are LNHDA and SQIVND (reference sequence). Trimming took 1 base from V and 0 from J, leaving 10 bases between them.